The 15 T cell receptor beta chains below all came from one sample that was sequenced in a study of shared clonotypes between healthy human individuals. The table came from immunoSEQ multiplex PCR; TCRdb's copy has only in-frame clones and leaves some out. This table holds about a million clones, about 74% found once. The specimen sequenced was memory CD4+ T cells sorted from blood. The subset here: CD45RA-negative fraction. These receptors were collected from a man aged 18 to 29 in good health.

The chain links TRBV5-6 to TRBJ2-1; 9 nucleotides match TRBD1. V lost 6 bases and J lost 14; bases outside the gene matches: 15. Per germline, CDR1 SGHDT and CDR2 YYEEEE. This CDR3 spans 14 amino acids. In nucleotides, the CDR3 is TGTGCCAGCACCCTAGGGCCCCGGACAGGGGAGGAGTTCTTC. This encodes CASTLGPRTGEEFF.

The chain is built from TRBV7-2 and TRBJ2-7, with 14 bases aligning to TRBD2. With V trimmed by 5 bases and J by 4 bases, 4 bases remained unmatched. The CDR3 sequence is 15 residues long. CDR1 is SGHTA and CDR2 is FQGNSA in the germline V gene. The CDR3, as DNA: TGTGCCAGCAGCGCGACTAGCGGGGGGGAGTACGAGCAGTACTTC. This encodes CASSATSGGEYEQYF.

In this sample, this clone turned up many times. The chain joins TRBV30 to TRBJ1-2; no firm D call. Deletions cut 4 bases from V and 3 bases from J, with 12 bases between. The CDR3 has 13 residues. Germline V gives CDR1 GTSNPN, CDR2 SVGIG (reference sequence). The DNA for the CDR3 is TGTGCCTGGACCCACTTGGGAGACTATGGCTACACCTTC. Translated, it gives CAWTHLGDYGYTF.

This clone occurred a few times. The chain uses TRBV19 and TRBJ1-2, with 7 bases lining up with TRBD1. From germline, CDR1 is LNHDA and CDR2 SQIVND (reference sequence). V lost 6 bases, J lost 7 bases, and 5 bases stayed unmatched. The CDR3 covers 12 residues. The CDR3 nucleotides read TGTGCCAGTAGGACAGGGAGGGGTGGCTACACCTTC. Translation gives CASRTGRGGYTF. The full variable domain, completed using reference TRBV19 and TRBJ1-2, is DGGITQSPKYLFRKEGQNVTLSCEQNLNHDAMYWYRQDPGQGLRLIYYSQIVNDFQKGDIAEGYSVSREKKESFPLTVTSAQKNPTAFYLCASRTGRGGYTFGSGTRLTVV.

The chain has TRBV11-2 and TRBJ1-1, with D unclear. Trimming removed 1 base from V and 3 bases from J, with 9 bases in between. The CDR3 has 14 residues. Germline V lookup: CDR1 SGHAT, CDR2 FQNNGV. The CDR3 sequence: CASSLAPMDTEAFF. The CDR3 bases are TGTGCCAGCAGCTTAGCCCCCATGGACACTGAAGCTTTCTTT.

This clone was found once. The chain is built from TRBV18 and TRBJ2-6, with D perhaps TRBD2 (6 bases). This CDR3 is built from 17 residues. Deletions cut 2 bases from V and 2 bases from J, with 13 bases between. Per germline, CDR1 KGHSH and CDR2 LQKENI. The CDR3 nucleotides are TGTGCCAGCTCACCATTCGAGGCGGGGACTGGGGCCAACGTCCTGACTTTC. Translating gives CASSPFEAGTGANVLTF.

This clone was seen a single time. The chain combines TRBV25-1 with TRBJ2-7; D not resolved. This CDR3 has 14 residues. V was clipped by 8 bases and J by 3 bases, with 17 bases between them. Germline V gene data show CDR1 as MGHDK and CDR2 as SYGVNS. CDR3 sequence reads: CASLDQTALYEQYF. The CDR3, as DNA: TGTGCCAGCTTAGACCAAACGGCCCTCTACGAGCAGTACTTC.

The chain is built from TRBV28 and TRBJ1-6; D is perhaps TRBD1 (6 bases). Germline V gene sequence: CDR1 MDHEN, CDR2 SYDVKM. V lost 5 bases to trimming and J lost 2 bases, with 13 bases between them. The CDR3 is 16 amino acids. The CDR3: CASSVQGAAYNSPLHF. The CDR3 coding sequence is TGTGCCAGCAGTGTACAGGGTGCGGCCTATAATTCACCCCTCCACTTT.

This sequence joins TRBV5-1 and TRBJ2-3; either TRBD1 or TRBD2 may supply D (5 bases each). CDR1 is SGHRS, CDR2 YFSETQ, per germline. This CDR3 has 13 residues. With 3 bases removed from V and 3 bases from J, the gap between germline ends came to 8 bases. CDR3 region: CASSWDATDTQYF. The CDR3 region has the DNA TGCGCCAGCAGCTGGGACGCTACAGATACGCAGTATTTT.

The rearrangement links TRBV7-9 to TRBJ2-1, with TRBD2 identical over 8 bases. Looked up from germline, CDR1 is SEHNR and CDR2 is FQNEAQ (reference sequence). V was pared by 5 bases and J by 2 bases, with 5 bases of the junction left unmatched. The CDR3 spans 15 residues. CDR3 in amino acids: CASSGAGEAYNEQFF. CDR3 in DNA: TGTGCCAGCAGCGGAGCGGGAGAAGCCTACAATGAGCAGTTCTTC.

The CDR3 reads CASSFRGRGGNQPQHF. CDR3 bases: TGTGCCAGCAGTTTCCGCGGGCGTGGTGGCAATCAGCCCCAGCATTTT. The chain combines TRBV28 with TRBJ1-5; D gene ambiguous. The CDR3 covers 16 residues. Germline values: CDR1 MDHEN, CDR2 SYDVKM. The ends were cut back, 3 bases at V and 2 bases at J, with 14 bases in the middle.

The rearrangement uses TRBV28 and TRBJ1-4; no firm D call. Germline values: CDR1 MDHEN, CDR2 SYDVKM. The germline V and J ends were trimmed by 6 bases and 8 bases, with 7 bases remaining between them. The CDR3 is 11 residues long. CDR3 loop: CASRGGEKLFF. The CDR3 DNA reads as TGTGCCAGCAGGGGCGGAGAAAAACTGTTTTTT.

V and J are TRBV5-1 and TRBJ2-7; no reliable D call. From germline, CDR1 is SGHRS and CDR2 YFSETQ. V was cut by 1 base and J by 5 bases, with 13 bases left in between. This CDR3 is 14 amino acids long. The CDR3 sequence: CASSLFGLGNEQYF. The CDR3 bases are TGCGCCAGCAGCTTGTTTGGCCTCGGAAACGAGCAGTACTTC.

This chain links TRBV5-6 with TRBJ2-5; a weak D match, TRBD2 (6 bases). Trimming cost V 0 bases and J 0 bases, with 15 bases left between them. This CDR3 region has 17 residues. Germline V lookup: CDR1 SGHDT, CDR2 YYEEEE. The CDR3 spells CASSLGRLGTYQETQYF. In DNA form, the CDR3 reads TGTGCCAGCAGCTTGGGAAGGCTAGGGACTTACCAAGAGACCCAGTACTTC.

In regard to this clone: Other DNA sequences in this specimen translate into the identical CDR3. The chain has TRBV2 and TRBJ2-7; the D is unclear. CDR1 is SNHLY, CDR2 FYNNEI, per germline. V was clipped by 8 bases and J by 3 bases, with 5 bases between them. The CDR3 contains 10 residues. This CDR3 reads CASSYYEQYF. The DNA of the CDR3 is TGTGCCAGCTCCTACTACGAGCAGTACTTC.